This TCR beta chain is from a study of T cell repertoires in cytomegalovirus infection (dated by TCRdb to the late 2010s). In terms of the full investigation: Donor HLA type was relevant to the analysis, because carriage of CMV infection together with the matching HLA type was indicated by public TCR beta signatures.

Cut back by 1 base and 5 bases, the V and J ends lie 11 bases apart. The germline V gene yields SGHVS for CDR1 and FQNEAQ for CDR2. From its cysteine to its phenylalanine, the CDR3 spans 14 amino acids. The sequence is cut down to CDR3 DNA, 42 bases in frame from base 1. TCRdb lists the instrument as Illumina HiSeq 1500. The public reads were run again by TCRdb, first through fastp at Q25 and then through MiXCR, and only productive beta chains were kept. Entries that share a CDR3 protein sequence are merged under the most common genes and DNA. This sample has more than 400,000 distinct CDR3 sequences in its table, and more than 25% of those were observed once. The ten largest clones add up to 13% of the sample. A word on this clonotype: The specificity of this receptor is unknown. The input lacks base qualities; no much larger clone sits a single base away.

Results and caveats for the whole study, not just this receptor: In both this cohort and an independent roughly 350-donor cohort, the cumulative frequency of public TCR beta family members distinguished carriers of CMV infection plus the relevant HLA type. The ex vivo response was dominated by HLA-C-restricted CMV-specific TCR beta clonotypes, which also provided the single most frequent clonotype in two of eight donors.

The chain employs TRBV7-8 and TRBJ1-1; too little of a D gene remains to name it. The specimen was PBMCs. The source of this sequence is a human donor in good health (CMV status not recorded). Some clones in this sample may be carry-over from other donors' samples. The CDR3 reads CASSLVRRWTEAFF. DNA sequence: TGTGCCAGCAGCTTAGTTCGGAGGTGGACTGAAGCTTTCTTT.